These 5 T cell receptor beta chains were sequenced from one sample in a study of Graves' ophthalmopathy and Graves' hyperthyroidism. As the template, RNA transcripts were used to amplify TCR beta CDR3 regions. RT-PCR was first run with HTBI primers, then multiplex PCR in a second round. TCRdb redid the calling of the multiplex PCR reads with MiXCR, one entry per CDR3 protein. This table holds just over 600,000 distinct CDR3 sequences, around a fifth found once. Material for sequencing was peripheral blood. These receptor sequences come from a woman between 18 and 29 years old with stable Graves' hyperthyroidism. Some clones in this sample may be carry-over from other donors' samples.

This clonotype was seen repeatedly, ten times or more. The chain carries TRBV7-3 and TRBJ2-7, with D unclear. V was clipped by 11 bases and J by 7 bases, with 12 bases between them. The length of the CDR3 is 10 residues. Per the germline V gene, CDR1 is SGHTA and CDR2 is FQGTGA. This chain's CDR3 is CARRFWEQYF. CDR3 DNA: TGTGCCCGCCGGTTTTGGGAGCAGTACTTC.

Ten or more counts support this clonotype. The chain uses TRBV2 and TRBJ1-5; the D gene is possibly TRBD1 (5 bases). V was pared by 7 bases and J by 6 bases, with 19 bases between. The length of the CDR3 is 15 residues. The V gene's germline CDR1 is SNHLY and CDR2 FYNNEI. The CDR3 loop reads CASIKGGGAGQPQHF. The DNA for the CDR3 is TGTGCCAGCATTAAGGGTGGAGGGGCAGGTCAGCCCCAGCATTTT.

The rearrangement joins TRBV6-1 to TRBJ1-2, with 8 bases that match TRBD1. Looked up from germline, CDR1 is MNHNS and CDR2 is SASEGT. The CDR3 extends over 13 amino acids. V lost 6 bases and J lost 7; bases outside the gene matches: 7. The CDR3, as DNA: TGTGCCAGCAGAGAGACAGGGGAGTTTGGCTACACCTTC. Protein sequence: CASRETGEFGYTF.

This clonotype was seen repeatedly, ten times or more. The gene calls are TRBV12-3 or TRBV12-4 and TRBJ1-5; D unresolved. Trimming left V 1 base short and J 4 bases short, with 5 bases between. The CDR3 has 13 amino acids. As DNA, the CDR3 is TGTGCCAGCAGTTTAGTCTGGAATCAGCCCCAGCATTTT. Protein sequence: CASSLVWNQPQHF.

The V gene is TRBV28, the J gene TRBJ2-5; 14 bases match TRBD2. With V trimmed by 5 bases and J by 5 bases, 10 bases remained unmatched. The CDR3 has 17 residues. CDR1 and CDR2 from the germline V gene are MDHEN and SYDVKM. The CDR3 DNA reads as TGTGCCAGCAGTGGACTAGCGGGGGGCGGCTTATATGAGACCCAGTACTTC. Protein sequence: CASSGLAGGGLYETQYF.